The T cell receptor beta chain under discussion was sequenced for a study of T cell repertoires in cytomegalovirus infection. About the research overall: Matching HLA type, along with CMV infection, was indicated by public TCR beta signatures.

As to this clonotype: Its antigen is not known. A much larger clone lies a single base off, so this may be a read error. Given the absence of the conserved phenylalanine or tryptophan at the CDR3 end, a read error is likely.

CDR1 and CDR2 from the germline V gene are SGHTA and FQGNSA. This CDR3 has 18 amino acids. Deletions cut 1 base from V and 2 bases from J, with 20 bases between. TCRdb called the reads again in MiXCR, with one record for every CDR3 protein. The sample gives about 740,000 distinct CDR3 sequences, 35% of which show up once; roughly 2.8% is in the top ten. Findings of the study overall: Pooled public TCR beta family frequency picked out CMV carriers with the relevant HLA. The ex vivo response was dominated by HLA-C-restricted CMV-specific TCR beta clonotypes.

The receptor's source is a human donor in good health (CMV status not recorded). Some clones in this sample may be carry-over from other donors' samples. The source material was PBMCs. V gene TRBV7-2 combines with J gene TRBJ2-5; D perhaps matches TRBD1 (6 bases). The CDR3 DNA is TGTGCCAGCAGCTTAGGTATTCGTGGAGGACAGCGTCAAGAGACCCAGTACTTA. The encoded protein is CASSLGIRGGQRQETQYL.